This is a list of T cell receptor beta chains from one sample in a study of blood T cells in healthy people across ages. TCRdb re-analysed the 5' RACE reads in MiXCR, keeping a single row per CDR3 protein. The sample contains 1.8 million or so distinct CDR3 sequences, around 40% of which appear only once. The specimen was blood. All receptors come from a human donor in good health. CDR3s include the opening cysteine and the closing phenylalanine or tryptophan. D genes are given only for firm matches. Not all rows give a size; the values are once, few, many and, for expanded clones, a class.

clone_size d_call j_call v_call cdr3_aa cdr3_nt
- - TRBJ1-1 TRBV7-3 CASSLYRQTEAFF TGTGCCAGCAGCTTATACAGACAGACTGAAGCTTTCTTT
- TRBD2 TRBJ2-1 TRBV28 CASRLGLSYDNEQFF TGTGCCAGCAGACTGGGACTATCCTATGACAATGAGCAGTTCTTC
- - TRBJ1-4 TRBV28 CASRFDGISTNEKLFF TGTGCCAGCAGATTCGACGGTATTTCAACTAATGAAAAACTGTTTTTT
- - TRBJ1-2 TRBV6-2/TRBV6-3 CASSYGGVDYTF TGTGCCAGCAGTTACGGAGGGGTTGACTACACCTTC
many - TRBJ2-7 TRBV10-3 CATLDSLVYEQYF TGTGCCACCTTGGACTCCTTGGTCTACGAGCAGTACTTC
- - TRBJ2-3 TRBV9 CASSSYGGGPTDTQYF TGTGCCAGCAGCTCTTATGGCGGGGGCCCCACAGATACGCAGTATTTT
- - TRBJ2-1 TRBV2 CASKTAAYNEQFF TGTGCCAGCAAGACCGCAGCCTACAATGAGCAGTTCTTC
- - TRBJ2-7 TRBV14 CASSQRYRQIYEQYF TGTGCCAGCAGCCAAAGGTATCGGCAGATCTACGAGCAGTACTTC
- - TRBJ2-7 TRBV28 CASSNRGPHEQYF TGTGCCAGCAGCAACCGGGGACCCCACGAGCAGTACTTC
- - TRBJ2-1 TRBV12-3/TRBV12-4 CASRLPRDRSSYNEQFF TGTGCCAGCAGACTTCCCAGGGACCGGAGCTCCTACAATGAGCAGTTCTTC
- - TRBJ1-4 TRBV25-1 CASSGRTEDNEKLFF TGTGCCAGCAGTGGCCGGACCGAGGATAATGAAAAACTGTTTTTT
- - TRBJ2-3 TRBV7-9 CASSLWTVPTDTQYF TGTGCCAGCAGCTTATGGACGGTCCCCACAGATACGCAGTATTTT
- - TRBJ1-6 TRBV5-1 CASSLAGVADNSPLHF TGCGCCAGCAGCTTGGCAGGGGTAGCAGATAATTCACCCCTCCACTTT
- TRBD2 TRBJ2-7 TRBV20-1 CSARPPVGGGSYEQYF TGCAGTGCTAGGCCCCCCGTGGGCGGGGGCTCCTACGAGCAGTACTTC
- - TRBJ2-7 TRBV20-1 CSARATGIYEQYF TGCAGTGCTAGAGCTACTGGGATCTACGAGCAGTACTTC
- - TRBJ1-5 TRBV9 CASSVSLGQPQHF TGTGCCAGCAGCGTCTCTCTCGGGCAGCCCCAGCATTTT
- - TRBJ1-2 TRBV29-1 CSVGRLSAYGYTF TGCAGCGTTGGTAGGTTGTCAGCCTATGGCTACACCTTC
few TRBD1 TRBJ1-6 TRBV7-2 CASSLDMVGQGRGSPLHF TGTGCCAGCAGCTTAGATATGGTAGGACAGGGACGGGGTTCACCCCTCCACTTT
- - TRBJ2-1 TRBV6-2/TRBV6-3 CASSLVRRGEQFF TGTGCCAGCAGTTTGGTCCGCCGGGGGGAGCAGTTCTTC
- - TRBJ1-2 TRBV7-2 CASSPPGPTFTF TGTGCCAGCAGCCCTCCGGGACCGACCTTCACCTTC
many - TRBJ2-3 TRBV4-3 CASSHASGTQYF TGCGCCAGCAGCCACGCCTCGGGGACGCAGTATTTT
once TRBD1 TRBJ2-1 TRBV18 CANSPLGTGVYNEQFF TGTGCCAACTCACCTCTCGGGACAGGGGTTTACAATGAGCAGTTCTTC
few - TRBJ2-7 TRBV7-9 CAVGGGRTYEQYF TGTGCCGTTGGTGGGGGTAGAACCTACGAGCAGTACTTC
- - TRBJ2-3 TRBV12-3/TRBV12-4 CASRLHDRDTQYF TGTGCCAGCAGGCTTCATGACAGAGATACGCAGTATTTT
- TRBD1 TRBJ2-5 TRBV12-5 CASGQGVAETQYF TGTGCTAGTGGGCAGGGGGTTGCAGAGACCCAGTACTTC
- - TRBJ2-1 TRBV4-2 CASSQDSSITPYNEQFF TGTGCCAGCAGCCAAGATTCGTCCATAACCCCCTACAATGAGCAGTTCTTC
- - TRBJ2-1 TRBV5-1 CASSLTGVLSSYNEQFF TGCGCCAGCAGCTTGACGGGGGTCCTCAGCTCCTACAATGAGCAGTTCTTC
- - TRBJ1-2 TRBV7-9 CASSPGGLSYGYTF TGTGCCAGCAGCCCCGGGGGTCTTTCCTATGGCTACACCTTC
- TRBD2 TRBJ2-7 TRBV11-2 CASSQDIPGLARFEQYF TGTGCCAGCAGCCAGGACATACCGGGACTAGCGCGATTCGAGCAGTACTTC
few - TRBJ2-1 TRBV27 CASSLRGSYDEQFF TGTGCCAGCAGTTTACGAGGATCGTACGATGAGCAGTTCTTC
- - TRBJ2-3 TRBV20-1 CSARDVPGFEDTQYF TGCAGTGCTAGAGATGTTCCAGGGTTCGAAGATACGCAGTATTTT
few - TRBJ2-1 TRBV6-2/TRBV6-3 CASTHPWERSSYNEQFF TGTGCCAGCACCCACCCTTGGGAGCGGAGCTCCTACAATGAGCAGTTCTTC
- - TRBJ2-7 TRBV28 CASSFPPMGGYEQYF TGTGCCAGCAGTTTCCCCCCGATGGGAGGTTACGAGCAGTACTTC
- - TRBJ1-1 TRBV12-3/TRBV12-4 CASNLKGTNTEAFF TGTGCCAGCAATTTAAAGGGAACGAACACTGAAGCTTTCTTT
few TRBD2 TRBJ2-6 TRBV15 CATSRFRERGASGANVLTF TGTGCCACCAGCAGATTCCGGGAGCGGGGGGCATCTGGGGCCAACGTCCTGACTTTC
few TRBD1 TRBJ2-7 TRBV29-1 CSVEFQGEWKYEQYF TGCAGCGTTGAATTTCAGGGGGAGTGGAAGTACGAGCAGTACTTC
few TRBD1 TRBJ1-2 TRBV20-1 CSARDLLRQGLTGYTF TGCAGTGCTAGAGATTTGCTACGACAGGGGTTAACGGGCTACACCTTC
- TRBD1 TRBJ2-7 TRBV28 CASSRTGDLYEQYF TGTGCCAGCAGTCGGACAGGGGACCTCTACGAGCAGTACTTC
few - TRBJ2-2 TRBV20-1 CSASVGASNTGELFF TGCAGTGCTAGCGTGGGCGCATCGAACACCGGGGAGCTGTTTTTT
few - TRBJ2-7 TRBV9 CASSVGWASSYEQYF TGTGCCAGCAGCGTAGGTTGGGCGAGCTCCTACGAGCAGTACTTC